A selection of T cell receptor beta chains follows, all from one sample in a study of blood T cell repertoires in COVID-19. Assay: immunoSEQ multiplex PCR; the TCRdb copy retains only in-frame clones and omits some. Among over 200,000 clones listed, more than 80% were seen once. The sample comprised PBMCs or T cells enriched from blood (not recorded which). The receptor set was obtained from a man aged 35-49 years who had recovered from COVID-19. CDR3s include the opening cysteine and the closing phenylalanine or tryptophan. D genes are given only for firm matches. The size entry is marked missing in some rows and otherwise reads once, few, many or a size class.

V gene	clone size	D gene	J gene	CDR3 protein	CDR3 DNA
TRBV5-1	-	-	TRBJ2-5	CASSSAPGPREETQYF	TGCGCCAGCAGCTCGGCCCCTGGACCGAGGGAGGAGACCCAGTACTTC
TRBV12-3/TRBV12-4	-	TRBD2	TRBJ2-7	CASSPGGGLKYF	TGTGCCAGCAGCCCGGGGGGGGGACTTAAGTACTTC
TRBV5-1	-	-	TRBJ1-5	CASSPTGGDQPQHF	TGCGCCAGCAGCCCCACCGGGGGGGATCAGCCCCAGCATTTT
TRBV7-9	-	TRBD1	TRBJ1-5	CASSPRSGQGNQPQHF	TGTGCCAGCAGCCCACGGTCGGGACAGGGCAATCAGCCCCAGCATTTT
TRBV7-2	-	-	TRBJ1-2	CASSARGRTYGYTF	TGTGCCAGCAGCGCCAGGGGACGGACCTATGGCTACACCTTC
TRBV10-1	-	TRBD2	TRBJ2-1	CASSEGEREGSEQFF	TGCGCCAGCAGTGAGGGGGAGCGGGAGGGATCTGAGCAGTTCTTC
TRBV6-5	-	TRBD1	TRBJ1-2	CASRLGTGWGYTF	TGTGCCAGCAGACTAGGGACAGGGTGGGGCTACACCTTC
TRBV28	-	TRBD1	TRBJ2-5	CASKRTGKKLKETQYF	TGTGCCAGCAAAAGGACAGGGAAGAAATTGAAAGAGACCCAGTACTTC
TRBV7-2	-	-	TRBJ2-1	CASSPRNEQFF	TGTGCCAGCAGCCCCCGTAATGAGCAGTTCTTC
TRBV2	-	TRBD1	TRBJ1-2	CASTPLGTALNYGYTF	TGTGCCAGCACCCCCCTAGGGACAGCTCTTAACTATGGCTACACCTTC
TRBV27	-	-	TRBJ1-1	CASSPVGGRTEAFF	TGTGCCAGCAGCCCCGTCGGGGGTAGGACTGAAGCTTTCTTT
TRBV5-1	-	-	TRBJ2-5	CASSLVGGETQYF	TGCGCCAGCAGCTTGGTCGGCGGGGAGACCCAGTACTTC
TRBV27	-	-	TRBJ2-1	CASSLRTTAYNEQFF	TGTGCCAGCAGTTTACGGACTACCGCCTACAATGAGCAGTTCTTC
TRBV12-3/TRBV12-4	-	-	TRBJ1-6	CASSFRGGPPLHF	TGTGCCAGCAGCTTCAGAGGGGGACCACCCCTCCACTTT
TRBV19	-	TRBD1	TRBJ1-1	CASSMGTGNTEAFF	TGTGCCAGTAGTATGGGGACAGGGAATACTGAAGCTTTCTTT
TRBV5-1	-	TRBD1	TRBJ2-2	CASSLMGTGETGELFF	TGCGCCAGCAGCTTGATGGGGACAGGAGAAACCGGGGAGCTGTTTTTT
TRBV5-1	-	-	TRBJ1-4	CASSLVGEGEKLFF	TGCGCCAGCAGCTTGGTAGGGGAGGGTGAAAAACTGTTTTTT
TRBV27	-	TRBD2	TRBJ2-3	CASSSPRTSGSDTQYF	TGTGCCAGCAGTTCCCCTCGGACTAGCGGTTCAGATACGCAGTATTTT
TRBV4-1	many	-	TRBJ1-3	CASSQEAGGNTIYF	TGCGCCAGCAGCCAAGAGGCGGGTGGAAACACCATATATTTT
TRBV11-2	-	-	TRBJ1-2	CASSLIGIGGKNYGYTF	TGTGCCAGCAGCTTAATCGGGATCGGGGGGAAAAACTATGGCTACACCTTC
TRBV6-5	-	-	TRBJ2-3	CASGWRTGSDTQYF	TGTGCCAGCGGTTGGAGGACCGGGAGTGATACGCAGTATTTT
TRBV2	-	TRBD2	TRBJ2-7	CASSEGLAGRGSYEQYF	TGTGCCAGCAGCGAGGGACTAGCGGGTCGGGGCTCCTACGAGCAGTACTTC
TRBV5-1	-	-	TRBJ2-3	CASSPGSTDTQYF	TGCGCCAGCAGCCCGGGAAGCACAGATACGCAGTATTTT
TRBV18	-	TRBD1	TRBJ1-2	CASSPAEGQGYGYTF	TGTGCCAGCTCACCCGCCGAGGGACAGGGGTATGGCTACACCTTC